This passage covers 12 T cell receptor beta chains from one sample sequenced in a study of T cell responses to AZD1222 COVID-19 vaccine. The table came from immunoSEQ multiplex PCR; TCRdb's copy has only in-frame clones and leaves some out. The sample records just under 150,000 clones, roughly nine tenths being singletons. Material: peripheral blood, obtained 28 days after the second AZD1222 dose. These receptors originate from an adult who received the AZD1222 COVID-19 vaccine.

The chain links TRBV3-1 (or the pseudogene TRBV3-2) to TRBJ2-5; tentatively, D is TRBD1 or TRBD2 (6 bases each). CDR1 is LGHDT, CDR2 YNNKEL, per germline (reference sequence). Trimming pared 4 bases from V and 1 base from J, leaving 13 bases between. This CDR3 spans 15 amino acids. CDR3 in DNA: TGTGCCAGCAGCCTATTAGGGGGAGGCCAAGAGACCCAGTACTTC. Its protein product is CASSLLGGGQETQYF.

The rearrangement uses TRBV21-1 and TRBJ2-7; the table assigns TRBD1, which was not confirmed against the DNA. TRBV21-1 is noted as a pseudogene. The CDR3 loop spans 13 amino acids. This CDR3 reads CASSKGAGGEQYF. CDR3 DNA: TGTGCCAGCAGCAAAGGGGCAGGGGGCGAGCAGTACTTC.

The rearrangement joins TRBV19 to TRBJ2-1; 11 nucleotides align to TRBD2. This CDR3 region has 16 residues. The V segment lost 4 bases and the J segment 4 bases; nucleotides outside the gene matches: 6. Germline V CDR1 and CDR2: LNHDA, SQIVND (reference sequence). The CDR3 DNA follows: TGTGCCAGTAGTAACTTGGGACTAGCGGTTTACAATGAGCAGTTCTTC. Its translation: CASSNLGLAVYNEQFF.

J is TRBJ2-1 and V is TRBV5-6, with a weak D call TRBD2 (6 bases). Looked up from germline, CDR1 is SGHDT and CDR2 is YYEEEE. The V end lost 2 bases, the J end lost 2 bases, and 11 bases lay between the germline ends. The CDR3 has 15 residues. The CDR3 DNA reads TGTGCCAGCAGCTTTGCGGGATTGCCCTACAATGAGCAGTTCTTC. This gives the protein CASSFAGLPYNEQFF.

J is TRBJ1-5 and V is TRBV7-8; TRBD1 is a possible D gene (6 bases). The CDR3 extends over 15 amino acids. V was cut by 2 bases and J by 7 bases, with 15 bases left in between. Germline values: CDR1 SGHVS, CDR2 FQNEAQ. The CDR3, as DNA: TGTGCCAGCAGCTTAATTTCTGGGGGGGGCCAGCCCCAGCATTTT. It yields the protein CASSLISGGGQPQHF.

The chain combines TRBV7-9 with TRBJ1-1, with 7 bases fitting TRBD1. CDR1 and CDR2 from the germline V gene are SEHNR and FQNEAQ (reference sequence). J was trimmed by 8 bases and V by 4 bases; bases with no gene match: 4. The CDR3 is 12 residues long. The CDR3 nucleotides read TGTGCCAGCAGCTCGGGGACAGTCGAAGCTTTCTTT. The encoded protein is CASSSGTVEAFF. Filled out from reference TRBV7-9 and TRBJ1-1, the complete variable domain reads DTGVSQNPRHKITKRGQNVTFRCDPISEHNRLYWYRQTLGQGPEFLTYFQNEAQLEKSRLLSDRFSAERPKGSFSTLEIQRTEQGDSAMYLCASSSGTVEAFFGQGTRLTVV.

The V and J genes are TRBV5-1 and TRBJ2-3, with D unresolved. Trimming cost V 0 bases and J 0 bases, with 11 bases left between them. The germline gives CDR1 SGHRS, CDR2 YFSETQ. This CDR3 has 16 residues. The DNA for the CDR3 is TGCGCCAGCAGCTTGGCCGTAGACACTAGCACAGATACGCAGTATTTT. Protein product: CASSLAVDTSTDTQYF.

In this sample, this clone turned up a few times. The genes are TRBV4-2 and TRBJ1-1; D unclear. Trimming removed 4 bases at V and 0 bases at J, with 6 bases between. There are 13 residues in the CDR3. CDR1 and CDR2 (germline): LGHNA, YNFKEQ. The DNA for the CDR3 is TGTGCCAGCAGCCCCAATCTGAACACTGAAGCTTTCTTT. This encodes CASSPNLNTEAFF.

This sequence joins TRBV2 and TRBJ1-2; no clear D gene. This CDR3 has 13 amino acids. Germline loops: CDR1 SNHLY, CDR2 FYNNEI. V lost 3 bases to trimming and J lost 7 bases, with 12 bases between them. The CDR3 sequence is CASSEDHWSGYTF. CDR3 nucleotide sequence: TGTGCCAGCAGTGAGGACCACTGGAGTGGCTACACCTTC.

The rearrangement uses TRBV19 and TRBJ2-1; tentative D call: TRBD1 (5 bases). CDR1 LNHDA and CDR2 SQIVND come from the germline V gene (reference sequence). Trimming pared 1 base from V and 1 base from J, leaving 8 bases between. The CDR3 runs to 15 residues. The DNA for the CDR3 is TGTGCCAGTAGTATAGTTGGGGCATCCTACAATGAGCAGTTCTTC. This sequence encodes CASSIVGASYNEQFF.

This chain links TRBV19 with TRBJ1-1; TRBD1 aligns across 8 bases. The CDR3 is made up of 15 amino acids. Germline assignment: CDR1 LNHDA and CDR2 SQIVND (reference sequence). The CDR3: CVLGTGFYMNTEAFF. CDR3 bases: TGTGTCTTAGGGACAGGTTTTTACATGAACACTGAAGCTTTCTTT.

The chain combines TRBV29-1 with TRBJ2-1, with 13 bases aligning to TRBD2. The V segment lost 1 base and the J segment 7 bases; nucleotides outside the gene matches: 4. Germline CDR1 is SQVTM and CDR2 is ANQGSEA. The CDR3 loop spans 15 amino acids. The CDR3 nucleotides read TGCAGCGTTGAAGGGACTAGCGGGAGTGATAATGAGCAGTTCTTC. It yields the protein CSVEGTSGSDNEQFF.